This TCR beta chain is drawn from a study of blood T cell repertoires in COVID-19. Data came from immunoSEQ multiplex PCR; TCRdb stores just in-frame clones and leaves some out. The sample gives about 98,000 clones, approximately 90% of which show up once; about 5% is in the top ten. Germline V gene lookup returns CDR1 LNHDA and CDR2 SQIVND (reference sequence). The CDR3 has 13 residues. Unmatched junction bases numbered 5, after V lost 6 bases and J lost 4 bases. The sequenced sample was peripheral blood. The source of this sequence is a man aged 70-80 years with acute or convalescent COVID-19. The V and J genes are TRBV19 and TRBJ1-2; 7 nucleotides match TRBD1. CDR3 in amino acids: CASRAGTAYGYTF. The CDR3, as DNA: TGTGCCAGTAGGGCCGGGACAGCCTATGGCTACACCTTC. The full variable domain, in which reference TRBV19 and TRBJ1-2 provide the parts outside the CDR3, is DGGITQSPKYLFRKEGQNVTLSCEQNLNHDAMYWYRQDPGQGLRLIYYSQIVNDFQKGDIAEGYSVSREKKESFPLTVTSAQKNPTAFYLCASRAGTAYGYTFGSGTRLTVV.